A single sample gave rise to the 2 T cell receptor beta chains below, sequenced in a study of T-cell reconstitution after alpha-beta-depleted transplantation in children. Preparing the TCRbeta library involved the use of unique molecular identifiers. MiXCR, run by TCRdb on the PCR reads, gives a single entry per CDR3 protein. The data show 450,000 to 600,000 distinct CDR3 sequences, approximately 30% seen once. Sequences were derived from PBMCs from the stem cell graft donor, sampled from the stem cell graft. These receptors were taken from a human donor who donated a stem cell graft to a child with aplastic anemia.

J is TRBJ2-7 and V is TRBV19; 9 bases fit TRBD1. Unmatched junction bases numbered 9, after V lost 3 bases and J lost 3 bases. Germline loops: CDR1 LNHDA, CDR2 SQIVND (reference sequence). The CDR3 loop spans 16 amino acids. The CDR3 DNA sequence: TGTGCCAGTAGTATTGCCCCGACAGGGGGTATCTACGAGCAGTACTTC. As protein: CASSIAPTGGIYEQYF.

This clonotype appeared a single time. V is TRBV18 and J is TRBJ2-7; TRBD2 matches 14 bases. Germline V gives CDR1 KGHSH, CDR2 LQKENI. This CDR3 comprises 17 residues. The junction had 4 bases not matched to a gene; V was cut back by 2 bases and J by 1 base. The CDR3 region has the DNA TGTGCCAGCTCACCAGCTGGGACTAGCGGGGGATCCTACGAGCAGTACTTC. This codes for CASSPAGTSGGSYEQYF.